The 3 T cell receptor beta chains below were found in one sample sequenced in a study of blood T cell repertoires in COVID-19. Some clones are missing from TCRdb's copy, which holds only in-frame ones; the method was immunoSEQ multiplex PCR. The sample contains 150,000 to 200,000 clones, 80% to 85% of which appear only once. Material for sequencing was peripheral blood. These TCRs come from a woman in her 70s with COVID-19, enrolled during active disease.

For the CDR3, the DNA is TGTGCCAGCAGTTACTCAACCATCAGGGGGAGAGGCACAGATACGCAGTATTTT. This codes for CASSYSTIRGRGTDTQYF. The chain has TRBV6-2 or TRBV6-3 and TRBJ2-3; 7 positions match TRBD1. J was trimmed by 1 base and V by 0 bases; bases with no gene match: 10. The V gene's germline CDR1 is MNHEY and CDR2 SVGEGT. CDR3 size: 18 residues.

CDR3 residues: CASSSWTGAYNEQFF. CDR3 DNA sequence: TGTGCCAGCAGCTCGTGGACAGGAGCATACAATGAGCAGTTCTTC. The gene calls are TRBV7-2 and TRBJ2-1; 7 bases agree with TRBD1. The CDR3 length is 15 residues. Unmatched junction bases numbered 7, after V lost 4 bases and J lost 4 bases. Germline loops: CDR1 SGHTA, CDR2 FQGNSA.

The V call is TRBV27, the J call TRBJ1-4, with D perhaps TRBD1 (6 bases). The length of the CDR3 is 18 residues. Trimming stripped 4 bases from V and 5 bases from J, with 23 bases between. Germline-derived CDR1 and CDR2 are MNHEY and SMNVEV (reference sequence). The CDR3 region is CASSSKTGTRILNEKLFF. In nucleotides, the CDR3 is TGTGCCAGCAGTTCGAAAACGGGGACAAGAATATTGAATGAAAAACTGTTTTTT. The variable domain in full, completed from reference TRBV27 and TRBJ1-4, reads EAQVTQNPRYLITVTGKKLTVTCSQNMNHEYMSWYRQDPGLGLRQIYYSMNVEVTDKGDVPEGYKVSRKEKRNFPLILESPSPNQTSLYFCASSSKTGTRILNEKLFFGSGTQLSVL.